This T cell receptor (beta chain) was recorded in a study of OX40 agonist ivuxolimab in advanced cancers. Whole-study context: Intravenous ivuxolimab was administered to patients every 2 weeks at 0.01 to 10 mg/kg.

Germline trimming cut 4 bases from V and 0 bases from J; bases unmatched to any gene: 9. CDR1 is MNHNS and CDR2 is SASEGT in the germline V gene. This CDR3 region has 18 residues. Profiling relied on immunoSEQ multiplex PCR, and the TCRdb table lists in-frame clones only, not all of them. The sample records tens of thousands of clones, 84% being singletons. The TCR originated in an adult with an advanced solid tumor such as melanoma, head and neck, liver or kidney cancer. The chain links TRBV6-1 to TRBJ2-6, with 7 bases aligning to TRBD1. Sequencing used CD4+ or CD8+ T cells sorted from blood, obtained in a trial of the OX40 agonist ivuxolimab. The CDR3 DNA is TGTGCCAGCAGTGGTACGACAGGGATCTTCTCTGGGGCCAACGTCCTGACTTTC. Residues: CASSGTTGIFSGANVLTF.